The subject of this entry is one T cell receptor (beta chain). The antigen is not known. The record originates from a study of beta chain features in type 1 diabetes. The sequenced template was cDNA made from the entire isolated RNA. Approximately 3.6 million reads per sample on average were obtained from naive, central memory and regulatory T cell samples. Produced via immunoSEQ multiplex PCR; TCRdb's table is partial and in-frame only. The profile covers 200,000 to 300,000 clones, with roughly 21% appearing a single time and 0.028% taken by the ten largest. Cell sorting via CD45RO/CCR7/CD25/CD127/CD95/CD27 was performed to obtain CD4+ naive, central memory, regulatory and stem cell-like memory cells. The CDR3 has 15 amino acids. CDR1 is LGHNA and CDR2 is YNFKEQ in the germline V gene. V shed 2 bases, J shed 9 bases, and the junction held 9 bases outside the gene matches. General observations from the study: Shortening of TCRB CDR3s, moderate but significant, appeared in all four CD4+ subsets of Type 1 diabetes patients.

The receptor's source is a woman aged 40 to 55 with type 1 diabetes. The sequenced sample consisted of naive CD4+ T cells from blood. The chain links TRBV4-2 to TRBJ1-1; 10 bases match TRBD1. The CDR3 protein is CASSQPRQGAGKAFF. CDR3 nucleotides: TGTGCCAGCAGCCAACCTCGACAGGGGGCGGGTAAAGCTTTCTTT.